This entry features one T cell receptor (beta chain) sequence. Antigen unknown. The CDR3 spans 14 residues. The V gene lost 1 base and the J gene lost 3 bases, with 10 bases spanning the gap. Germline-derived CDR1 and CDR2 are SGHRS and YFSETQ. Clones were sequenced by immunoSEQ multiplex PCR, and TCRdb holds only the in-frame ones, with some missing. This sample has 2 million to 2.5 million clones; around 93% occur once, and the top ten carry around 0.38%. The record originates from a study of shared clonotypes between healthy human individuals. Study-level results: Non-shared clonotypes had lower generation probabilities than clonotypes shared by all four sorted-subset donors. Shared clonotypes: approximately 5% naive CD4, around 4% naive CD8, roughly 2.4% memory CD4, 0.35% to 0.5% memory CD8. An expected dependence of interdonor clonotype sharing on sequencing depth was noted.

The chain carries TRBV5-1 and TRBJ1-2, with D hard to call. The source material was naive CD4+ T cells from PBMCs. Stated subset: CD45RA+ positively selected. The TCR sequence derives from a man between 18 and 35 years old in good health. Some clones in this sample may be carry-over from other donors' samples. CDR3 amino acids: CASSLLPGDYGYTF. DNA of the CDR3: TGCGCCAGCAGCTTGTTACCCGGAGACTATGGCTACACCTTC.